This T cell receptor (beta chain) was sequenced for a study of T cells in Graves' hyperthyroidism and ophthalmopathy. Ten or more counts support this clonotype. Trimming cost V 2 bases and J 4 bases, with 14 bases left between them. Germline V gives CDR1 DFQATT, CDR2 SNEGSKA (reference sequence). CDR3 length: 14 amino acids. Researchers barred patients who had uncontrolled infection, other autoimmune disease, pregnancy or lactation. Regions amplified from RNA transcripts were the TCR beta CDR3 regions. Researchers ran a first-round RT-PCR on the TCR CDR3 using the HTBI primer set. TCRdb recomputed calls from the multiplex PCR reads with MiXCR, one row per CDR3 protein. The repertoire holds 460,000 or so distinct CDR3 sequences, with 13% to 15% as singletons.

Sequencing was performed on blood. The chain couples TRBV20-1 to TRBJ1-2; D possibly corresponds to TRBD1 (5 bases). The clonotype originates from a woman between 18 and 29 years old with Graves' hyperthyroidism. The DNA for the CDR3 is TGCAGTGCTAGACGTCCAGGGCAGAGCTATGGCTACACCTTC. Translated, it gives CSARRPGQSYGYTF.